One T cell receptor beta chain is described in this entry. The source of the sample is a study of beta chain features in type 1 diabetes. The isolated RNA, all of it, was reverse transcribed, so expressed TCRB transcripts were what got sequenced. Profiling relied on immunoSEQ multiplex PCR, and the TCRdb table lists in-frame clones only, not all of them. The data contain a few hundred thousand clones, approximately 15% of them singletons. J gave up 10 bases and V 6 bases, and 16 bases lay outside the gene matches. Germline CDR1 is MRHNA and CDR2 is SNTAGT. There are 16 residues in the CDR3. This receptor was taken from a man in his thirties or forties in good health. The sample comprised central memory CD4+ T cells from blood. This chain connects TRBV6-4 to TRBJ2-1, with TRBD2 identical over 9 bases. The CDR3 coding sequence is TGTGCCAGCAGCCTCCCTCCGGGCGGGAGGGCGGAGGAGCAGTTCTTC. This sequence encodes CASSLPPGGRAEEQFF.